This entry lists 3 T cell receptor beta chains sequenced from one sample in a study of blood T cell repertoires in COVID-19. Assay used: immunoSEQ multiplex PCR; TCRdb lists only in-frame clones, some missing. The sample yields some 120,000 clones, 80% seen once. The sequencing input was peripheral blood. The receptors here all came from a human donor in a cohort sampled during active COVID-19.

V gene TRBV7-2 combines with J gene TRBJ2-7; tentative D call: TRBD2 (6 bases). The CDR3 loop spans 15 amino acids. V was pared by 4 bases and J by 6 bases, with 19 bases between. Germline loops: CDR1 SGHTA, CDR2 FQGNSA. CDR3 bases: TGTGCCAGCAGCTCCGGGGGTCGGGGTTTGGGCGAGCAGTACTTC. Translating it yields CASSSGGRGLGEQYF.

This chain joins TRBV11-3 and TRBJ2-1; D may be TRBD1 (5 bases). Germline CDR1 is SGHNT and CDR2 is YENEEA. CDR3 length: 15 residues. Trimming stripped 5 bases from V and 3 bases from J, with 14 bases between. The CDR3 DNA reads TGTGCCAGCAGCGTCCAGGACAAAATCTACAATGAGCAGTTCTTC. Protein: CASSVQDKIYNEQFF.

This chain links TRBV27 with TRBJ2-4; D unclear. Trimming cost V 2 bases and J 0 bases, with 8 bases left between them. Germline V gives CDR1 MNHEY, CDR2 SMNVEV (reference sequence). The CDR3 extends over 15 amino acids. The CDR3 region is CASSLRGLAKNIQYF. The DNA of the CDR3 is TGTGCCAGCAGTTTAAGAGGATTAGCCAAAAACATTCAGTACTTC.